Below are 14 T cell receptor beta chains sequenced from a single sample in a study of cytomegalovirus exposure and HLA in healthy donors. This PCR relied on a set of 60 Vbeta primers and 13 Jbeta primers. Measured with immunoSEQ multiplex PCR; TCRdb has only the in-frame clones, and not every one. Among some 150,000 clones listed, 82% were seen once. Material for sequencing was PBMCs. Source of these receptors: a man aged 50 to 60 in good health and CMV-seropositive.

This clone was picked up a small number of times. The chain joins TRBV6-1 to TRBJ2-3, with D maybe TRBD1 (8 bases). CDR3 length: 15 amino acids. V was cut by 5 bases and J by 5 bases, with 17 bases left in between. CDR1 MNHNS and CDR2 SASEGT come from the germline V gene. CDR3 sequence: CASSTWTGREDTQYF. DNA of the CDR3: TGTGCCAGCAGTACCTGGACAGGGAGGGAAGATACGCAGTATTTT.

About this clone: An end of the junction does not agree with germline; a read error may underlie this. CDR3 in DNA: TGTGCCAGCAGCGGGACAGATCTAGCCAAAAACAGTCAGTACTTC. This sequence encodes CASSGTDLAKNSQYF. The genes are TRBV6-6 and TRBJ2-4, with TRBD1 matching over 7 bases. Germline CDR1 and CDR2: MNHNY and SVGAGI (reference sequence). The CDR3 extends over 15 amino acids.

This chain's CDR3 is CASSLMQTNTEAFF. The CDR3, as DNA: TGTGCCAGCAGCTTGATGCAGACAAACACTGAAGCTTTCTTT. The chain recombines TRBV5-8 with TRBJ1-1, with D hard to call. With 1 base removed from V and 2 bases from J, the gap between germline ends came to 9 bases. The germline V gene has CDR1 SGHTS and CDR2 YDEGEE. The CDR3 sequence is 14 residues long.

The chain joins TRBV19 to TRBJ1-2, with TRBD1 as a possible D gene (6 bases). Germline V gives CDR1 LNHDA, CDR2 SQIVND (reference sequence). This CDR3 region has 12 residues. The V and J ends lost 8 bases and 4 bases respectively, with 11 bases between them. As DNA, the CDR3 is TGTGCCAGTGGAGACAGGATCTATGGCTACACCTTC. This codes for CASGDRIYGYTF.

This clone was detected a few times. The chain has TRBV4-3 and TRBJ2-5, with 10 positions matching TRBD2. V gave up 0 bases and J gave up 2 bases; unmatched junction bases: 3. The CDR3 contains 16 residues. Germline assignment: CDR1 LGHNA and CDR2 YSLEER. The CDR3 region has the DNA TGCGCCAGCAGCCAAGAGTGGACTAGCGGACAAGAGACCCAGTACTTC. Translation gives CASSQEWTSGQETQYF.

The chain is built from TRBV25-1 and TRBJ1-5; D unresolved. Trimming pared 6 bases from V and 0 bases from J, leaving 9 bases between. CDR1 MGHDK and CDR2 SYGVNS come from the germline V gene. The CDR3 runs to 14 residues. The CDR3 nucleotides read TGTGCCAGCAGCTTCGGGAGTAGCAATCAGCCCCAGCATTTT. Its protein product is CASSFGSSNQPQHF.

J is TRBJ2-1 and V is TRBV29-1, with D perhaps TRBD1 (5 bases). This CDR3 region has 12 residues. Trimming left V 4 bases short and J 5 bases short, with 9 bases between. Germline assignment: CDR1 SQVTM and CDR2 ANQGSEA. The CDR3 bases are TGCAGCGTTGCAGGGTTAGACAATGAGCAGTTCTTC. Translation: CSVAGLDNEQFF.

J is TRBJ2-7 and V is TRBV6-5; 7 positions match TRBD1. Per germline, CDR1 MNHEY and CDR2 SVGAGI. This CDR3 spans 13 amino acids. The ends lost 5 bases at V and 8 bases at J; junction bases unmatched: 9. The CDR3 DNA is TGTGCCAGCAGTAGGACAGGTCCTACGCAGCAGTACTTC. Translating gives CASSRTGPTQQYF.

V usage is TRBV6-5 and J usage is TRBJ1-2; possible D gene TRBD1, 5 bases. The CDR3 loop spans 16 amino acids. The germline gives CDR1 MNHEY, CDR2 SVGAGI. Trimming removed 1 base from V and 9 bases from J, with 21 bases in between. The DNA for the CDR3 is TGTGCCAGCAGTTACTGGAGTGACAGACGTATGTTTCGCTACACCTTC. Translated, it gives CASSYWSDRRMFRYTF.

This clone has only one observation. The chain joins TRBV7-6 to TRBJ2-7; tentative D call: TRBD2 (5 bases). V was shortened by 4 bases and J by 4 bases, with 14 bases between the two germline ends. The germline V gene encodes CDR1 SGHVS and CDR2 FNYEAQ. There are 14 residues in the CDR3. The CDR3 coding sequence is TGTGCCAGCAGCTCTACGGCCCCGGGGTACGAGCAGTACTTC. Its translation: CASSSTAPGYEQYF.

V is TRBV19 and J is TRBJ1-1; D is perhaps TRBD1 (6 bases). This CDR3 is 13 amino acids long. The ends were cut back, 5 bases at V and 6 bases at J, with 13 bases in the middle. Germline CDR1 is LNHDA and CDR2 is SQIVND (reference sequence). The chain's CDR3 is CASSYTGRAEAFF. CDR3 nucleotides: TGTGCCAGTAGTTATACAGGGCGCGCTGAAGCTTTCTTT.

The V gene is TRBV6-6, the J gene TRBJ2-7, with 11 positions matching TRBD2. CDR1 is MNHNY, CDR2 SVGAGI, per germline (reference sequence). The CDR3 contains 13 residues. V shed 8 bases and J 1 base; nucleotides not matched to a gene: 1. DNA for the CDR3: TGTGCCAGCGGGACTAGCGGATCCTACGAGCAGTACTTC. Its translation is CASGTSGSYEQYF.

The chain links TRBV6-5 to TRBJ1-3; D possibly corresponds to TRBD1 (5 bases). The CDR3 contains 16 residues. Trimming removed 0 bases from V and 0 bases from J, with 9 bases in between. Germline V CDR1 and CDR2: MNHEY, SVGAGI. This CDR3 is CASSYSADTSGNTIYF. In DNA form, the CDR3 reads TGTGCCAGCAGTTACTCGGCGGACACCTCTGGAAACACCATATATTTT.

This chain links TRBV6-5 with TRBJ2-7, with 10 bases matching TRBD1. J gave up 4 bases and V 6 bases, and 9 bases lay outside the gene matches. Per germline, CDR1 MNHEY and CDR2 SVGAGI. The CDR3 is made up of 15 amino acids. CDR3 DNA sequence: TGTGCCAGCAGAGTGGGACAGGGGCTTTATTACGAGCAGTACTTC. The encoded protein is CASRVGQGLYYEQYF.